This T cell receptor beta chain was retrieved from a study of blood T cell repertoires in COVID-19. At the level of the study: Researchers got acute and convalescent COVID-19 samples from the United States, Italy and Spain.

The method was immunoSEQ multiplex PCR; TCRdb's version includes in-frame clones alone and lacks a portion of them. The sample includes around 260,000 clones, 80% to 95% of them seen just once. Germline V gene lookup returns CDR1 MNHEY and CDR2 SVGAGI. Trimming removed 6 bases from V and 6 bases from J, with 11 bases in between. The CDR3 is made up of 13 amino acids. This receptor was identified in a woman aged 25-40 years with COVID-19, enrolled during active disease. The chain has TRBV6-5 and TRBJ2-2; D perhaps matches TRBD1 (6 bases). Material for sequencing was peripheral blood. In DNA, the CDR3 is TGTGCCAGCAGCCCAACAGGGTCCGGGGAGCTGTTTTTT. Protein product: CASSPTGSGELFF.